A single sample gave rise to the 31 T cell receptor beta chains below, sequenced in a study of T cell repertoires in cytomegalovirus infection. TCRdb recomputed calls from the reads with MiXCR, one row per CDR3 protein. Of 250,000 or so distinct CDR3 sequences listed, roughly 10% are singletons. The material sequenced was PBMCs. The origin of the receptors is a human donor in good health (CMV status not recorded). Some clones in this sample may be carry-over from other donors' samples.

This clonotype came up a few times. The genes are TRBV7-2 and TRBJ1-6, with 9 bases identical to TRBD1. CDR1 and CDR2 from the germline V gene are SGHTA and FQGNSA. The CDR3 is 14 amino acids. V shed 4 bases and J 9 bases; nucleotides not matched to a gene: 4. This CDR3 reads CASSSGQGTSPLHF. In DNA, the CDR3 is TGTGCCAGCAGCTCCGGACAGGGGACTTCACCCCTCCACTTT.

A word on this clonotype: An end of the junction does not agree with germline; a read error may underlie this. The chain joins TRBV11-2 to TRBJ2-3, with TRBD2 as a possible D gene (5 bases). CDR3 length: 15 residues. Germline lookup yields CDR1 SGHAT and CDR2 FQNNGV. The CDR3 DNA sequence: TGTCCCAGCAGCGGATGGTTGGAGAGCACAGATACGCAGTATTTT. Its protein product is CPSSGWLESTDTQYF. Supplemented by reference TRBV11-2 and TRBJ2-3, the full variable domain reads EAGVAQSPRYKIIEKRQSVAFWCNPISGHATLYWYQQILGQGPKLLIQFQNNGVVDDSQLPKDRFSAERLKGVDSTLKIQPAKLEDSAVYLCPSSGWLESTDTQYFGPGTRLTVL.

This clonotype was detected ten times or more. The chain joins TRBV7-6 to TRBJ1-4; no clear D gene. Germline CDR1 is SGHVS and CDR2 is FNYEAQ. The germline V and J ends were trimmed by 5 bases and 6 bases, with 19 bases remaining between them. The CDR3 has 16 amino acids. The CDR3 here is CASSGGRLRRDEKLFF. CDR3 DNA: TGTGCCAGCAGCGGAGGACGGTTAAGGAGGGATGAAAAACTGTTTTTT. Using reference TRBV7-6 and TRBJ1-4 for the parts outside the CDR3, the full variable domain is GAGVSQSPRYKVTKRGQDVALRCDPISGHVSLYWYRQALGQGPEFLTYFNYEAQQDKSGLPNDRFSAERPEGSISTLTIQRTEQRDSAMYRCASSGGRLRRDEKLFFGSGTQLSVL.

The gene calls are TRBV29-1 and TRBJ1-1, with D tentatively TRBD1 (5 bases). The V end was cut by 6 bases, the J end by 7 bases, with 15 bases between. The CDR3 length is 12 residues. Germline lookup yields CDR1 SQVTM and CDR2 ANQGSEA. CDR3 nucleotides: TGCAGCGTGGTGTTGACGGGGGATGAAGCTTTCTTT. Its protein product is CSVVLTGDEAFF.

This clonotype was seen at least ten times. This sequence joins TRBV7-9 and TRBJ1-4; tentative D call: TRBD1 (5 bases). This CDR3 is built from 15 residues. The V gene's germline CDR1 is SEHNR and CDR2 FQNEAQ (reference sequence). V shed 5 bases and J shed 7 bases, with 17 bases lying between them. The CDR3: CASSPLPGFGEKLFF. The CDR3 nucleotides read TGTGCCAGCAGCCCACTCCCAGGGTTTGGTGAAAAACTGTTTTTT.

This clonotype was seen ten or more times. The chain uses TRBV6-2 or TRBV6-3 and TRBJ2-4, with 7 bases that match TRBD2. J was trimmed by 0 bases and V by 6 bases; bases with no gene match: 8. The germline V gene encodes CDR1 MNHEY and CDR2 SVGEGT. The CDR3 spans 16 residues. CDR3 DNA sequence: TGTGCCAGCAGCCGCCGACTAGCAGGAGCCAAAAACATTCAGTACTTC. Translation gives CASSRRLAGAKNIQYF.

This clonotype was seen repeatedly, ten times or more. The V and J genes are TRBV7-2 and TRBJ2-1; D remains unclear. V was trimmed by 5 bases and J by 5 bases, leaving 13 bases between them. CDR1 SGHTA and CDR2 FQGNSA come from the germline V gene. CDR3 length: 14 amino acids. The CDR3 spells CASSRLNRNNEQFF. CDR3 DNA: TGTGCCAGCAGCCGCCTAAACCGAAACAATGAGCAGTTCTTC. The full variable domain, with the rest looked up from reference TRBV7-2 and TRBJ2-1, is GAGVSQSPSNKVTEKGKDVELRCDPISGHTALYWYRQSLGQGLEFLIYFQGNSAPDKSGLPSDRFSAERTGGSVSTLTIQRTQQEDSAVYLCASSRLNRNNEQFFGPGTRLTVL.

J is TRBJ2-7 and V is TRBV30; no clear D gene. CDR1 and CDR2 (germline): GTSNPN, SVGIG (reference sequence). CDR3 length: 12 amino acids. Trimming pared 0 bases from V and 1 base from J, leaving 4 bases between. The CDR3 DNA is TGTGCCTGGAGTGTACAGTCCTACGAGCAGTACTTC. Residues: CAWSVQSYEQYF.

This clonotype was detected a few times. The genes are TRBV11-2 and TRBJ2-7, with 10 bases that match TRBD2. The CDR3 is 15 amino acids. With V trimmed by 5 bases and J by 6 bases, 10 bases remained unmatched. The germline V gene encodes CDR1 SGHAT and CDR2 FQNNGV. The CDR3 reads CASSLVSGRRSEQYF. CDR3 sequence (DNA): TGTGCCAGCAGCCTTGTTAGCGGGAGGCGAAGCGAGCAGTACTTC.

This clonotype has more than one count but fewer than ten. The gene calls are TRBV19 and TRBJ1-2; 10 bases fit TRBD1. Unmatched junction bases numbered 6, after V lost 3 bases and J lost 8 bases. The CDR3 is 14 residues long. Germline V lookup: CDR1 LNHDA, CDR2 SQIVND (reference sequence). This chain's CDR3 is CASSIWTGGKGYTF. The CDR3, as DNA: TGTGCCAGTAGTATTTGGACAGGGGGAAAAGGCTACACCTTC.

There are many counts of this clonotype. V gene TRBV7-2 combines with J gene TRBJ2-3, with D possibly matching TRBD1 (6 bases). Germline V lookup: CDR1 SGHTA, CDR2 FQGNSA. Trimming cost V 6 bases and J 5 bases, with 15 bases left between them. The CDR3 runs 14 residues. The CDR3 loop is CASRRRTEKDTQYF. The CDR3 DNA follows: TGTGCCAGCAGACGACGGACAGAGAAAGATACGCAGTATTTT.

At least ten counts were recorded for this clonotype. The chain is built from TRBV7-3 and TRBJ1-5; TRBD1 aligns across 7 bases. The junction had 22 bases not matched to a gene; V was cut back by 1 base and J by 4 bases. The CDR3 is made up of 21 amino acids. From germline, CDR1 is SGHTA and CDR2 FQGTGA. The CDR3 DNA follows: TGTGCCAGCAGCTTAAACCCCCTCGGGCAGGGGGAATGGTGGACAAATCAGCCCCAGCATTTT. Its translation: CASSLNPLGQGEWWTNQPQHF. The variable domain in full, completed from reference TRBV7-3 and TRBJ1-5, reads GAGVSQTPSNKVTEKGKYVELRCDPISGHTALYWYRQSLGQGPEFLIYFQGTGAADDSGLPNDRFFAVRPEGSVSTLKIQRTERGDSAVYLCASSLNPLGQGEWWTNQPQHFGDGTRLSIL.

This clonotype occurred many times. J is TRBJ1-2 and V is TRBV2; D unresolved. Trimming shortened V by 4 bases and J by 8 bases, and 8 bases separated the two germline ends. Germline CDR1 and CDR2: SNHLY and FYNNEI. The CDR3 is 11 amino acids. The CDR3 DNA sequence: TGTGCCAGCAGTGGAAGGCCGGGCTACACCTTC. Translated, it gives CASSGRPGYTF.

This clonotype was seen repeatedly, ten times or more. The V and J genes are TRBV7-3 and TRBJ2-6; perhaps TRBD2 as D (5 bases). CDR1 and CDR2 from the germline V gene are SGHTA and FQGTGA. The CDR3 has 19 amino acids. V was trimmed by 1 base and J by 0 bases, leaving 16 bases between them. CDR3 sequence: CASSLRVERLNSGANVLTF. The CDR3 nucleotides are TGTGCCAGCAGCTTAAGGGTCGAGCGGCTAAACTCTGGGGCCAACGTCCTGACTTTC.

This clonotype appeared many times. The rearrangement links TRBV7-2 to TRBJ2-7; TRBD1 agrees at 7 bases. Germline CDR1 SGHTA, CDR2 FQGNSA. V lost 0 bases to trimming and J lost 0 bases; unmatched junction nucleotides: 2. This CDR3 is built from 15 residues. The CDR3 sequence is CASSLAGGDSYEQYF. For the CDR3, the DNA is TGTGCCAGCAGCTTAGCAGGGGGCGACTCCTACGAGCAGTACTTC.

This clonotype was detected ten times or more. The V gene is TRBV7-8, the J gene TRBJ2-7, with 9 positions matching TRBD2. CDR3 size: 17 residues. Trimming at V came to 0 bases and at J to 2 bases, leaving 8 bases not matched to a gene. Germline CDR1 reads SGHVS; CDR2 reads FQNEAQ. The CDR3 sequence: CASSLARAGGLPYEQYF. In DNA form, the CDR3 reads TGTGCCAGCAGCTTAGCGCGAGCGGGGGGCCTCCCCTACGAGCAGTACTTC. Using reference TRBV7-8 and TRBJ2-7 for the parts outside the CDR3, the full variable domain is GAGVSQSPRYKVAKRGQDVALRCDPISGHVSLFWYQQALGQGPEFLTYFQNEAQLDKSGLPSDRFFAERPEGSVSTLKIQRTQQEDSAVYLCASSLARAGGLPYEQYFGPGTRLTVT.

This clonotype has ten or more counts. This chain uses TRBV11-2 with TRBJ2-1, with D hard to call. V gave up 10 bases and J gave up 4 bases, with 17 bases separating them. Germline loops: CDR1 SGHAT, CDR2 FQNNGV. This CDR3 comprises 14 residues. The CDR3: CATAPTHTYNEQFF. The CDR3, as DNA: TGTGCCACGGCGCCGACCCACACATACAATGAGCAGTTCTTC. Full variable domain (remainder filled in from reference TRBV11-2 and TRBJ2-1): EAGVAQSPRYKIIEKRQSVAFWCNPISGHATLYWYQQILGQGPKLLIQFQNNGVVDDSQLPKDRFSAERLKGVDSTLKIQPAKLEDSAVYLCATAPTHTYNEQFFGPGTRLTVL.

By its share, this clonotype is medium-sized. The CDR3 bases are TGTGCCAGCAGCCCAGGGGGCTCTGGGGCCAACGTCCTGACTTTC. The encoded protein is CASSPGGSGANVLTF. The chain is built from TRBV7-2 and TRBJ2-6; 7 bases line up with TRBD1. V lost 5 bases to trimming and J lost 0 bases; unmatched junction nucleotides: 1. The CDR3 length is 15 residues. The germline gives CDR1 SGHTA, CDR2 FQGNSA.

This clonotype showed up just a few times. The chain employs TRBV3-1 and TRBJ2-7; D gene ambiguous. Germline lookup yields CDR1 LGHDT and CDR2 YNNKEL (reference sequence). There are 13 residues in the CDR3. V was shortened by 2 bases and J by 2 bases, with 7 bases between the two germline ends. CDR3 in DNA: TGTGCCAGCAGCCAAAACGGACCCTACGAGCAGTACTTC. Translation gives CASSQNGPYEQYF.

V and J are TRBV7-9 and TRBJ1-1; the match to TRBD1 covers 9 bases. J gave up 12 bases and V 3 bases, and 5 bases lay outside the gene matches. CDR3 length equals 12 residues. Germline-derived CDR1 and CDR2 are SEHNR and FQNEAQ (reference sequence). The chain's CDR3 is CASSFLGQGTFF. In DNA, the CDR3 is TGTGCCAGCAGCTTTCTCGGACAGGGGACTTTCTTT.

The chain combines TRBV19 with TRBJ1-1, with D uncertain. This CDR3 comprises 15 residues. V lost 8 bases, J lost 1 base, and 17 bases lay in between. The germline V gene has CDR1 LNHDA and CDR2 SQIVND (reference sequence). DNA for the CDR3: TGTGCCAGTCGCCGGGGTGACGTGGGGAACACTGAAGCTTTCTTT. Amino acids: CASRRGDVGNTEAFF.

V and J are TRBV7-8 and TRBJ2-7; D is uncertain. CDR1 is SGHVS, CDR2 FQNEAQ, per germline. This CDR3 contains 12 residues. Trimming removed 5 bases at V and 6 bases at J, with 11 bases between. The CDR3 region has the DNA TGTGCCAGCAGCCAGCCCGTCCGCGAGCAGTACTTC. It is translated as CASSQPVREQYF.

There are many counts of this clonotype. This sequence joins TRBV25-1 and TRBJ1-1; TRBD1 matches at 7 bases. Trimming cost V 4 bases and J 11 bases; bases outside gene matches: 4. Per germline, CDR1 MGHDK and CDR2 SYGVNS. CDR3 size: 11 residues. The CDR3: CASSGGGEAFF. CDR3 DNA sequence: TGTGCCAGCAGTGGAGGGGGCGAGGCTTTCTTT.

This clonotype has ten or more counts. The junction departs from germline at one end; a sequencing error may be responsible. The V call is TRBV7-7, the J call TRBJ2-3; D perhaps matches TRBD1 (6 bases). CDR3 length: 13 amino acids. From germline, CDR1 is SSHAT and CDR2 FNYEAQ (reference sequence). CDR3: CASSLGQTDTQYF. The CDR3 coding sequence is TGTGCTAGCAGCCTGGGACAAACTGATACGCAGTATTTT.

The chain combines TRBV20-1 with TRBJ1-4; maybe TRBD1 (5 bases). The CDR3 totals 14 residues. Germline V CDR1 and CDR2: DFQATT, SNEGSKA (reference sequence). V lost 0 bases to trimming and J lost 14 bases, with 19 bases between them. The chain's CDR3 is CSARDVLGDERLFF. DNA of the CDR3: TGCAGTGCTAGAGATGTCTTAGGGGATGAAAGGCTGTTTTTT.

This clonotype was seen a few times. Possible read error: a much larger clone is one base away. This chain links TRBV2 with TRBJ2-7, with D tentatively TRBD1 (6 bases). In germline, CDR1 is SNHLY, CDR2 FYNNEI. With 5 bases removed from V and 2 bases from J, the gap between germline ends came to 13 bases. The CDR3 totals 14 residues. The CDR3, as DNA: TGTGCCAGCAGTTTATCCGGGACAACCTACGAGCAGTACTTC. Amino acids: CASSLSGTTYEQYF.

This clonotype was observed at least ten times. This chain links TRBV7-2 with TRBJ2-2; D is undetermined. The CDR3 is 13 amino acids. Germline V lookup: CDR1 SGHTA, CDR2 FQGNSA. V was pared by 1 base and J by 7 bases, with 7 bases between. The DNA for the CDR3 is TGTGCCAGCAGCTTAGAGTTCGGCGGGGAGCTGTTTTTT. Amino acid sequence: CASSLEFGGELFF.

This clonotype showed up just a few times. The V call is TRBV15, the J call TRBJ2-7; D might be TRBD1 (7 bases). This CDR3 spans 16 amino acids. Trimming took 0 bases from V and 0 from J, leaving 12 bases between them. In germline, CDR1 is LNHNV, CDR2 YYDKDF (reference sequence). CDR3: CATSRDAGTDSYEQYF. CDR3 nucleotides: TGTGCCACCAGCAGAGATGCGGGGACAGACTCCTACGAGCAGTACTTC.

Many counts were recorded for this clonotype. V and J are TRBV12-3 or TRBV12-4 and TRBJ1-1, with D maybe TRBD1 (6 bases). V lost 9 bases to trimming and J lost 3 bases, with 11 bases between them. This CDR3 region has 12 residues. This CDR3 reads CASRQEDTEAFF. CDR3 DNA: TGTGCCAGTAGACAGGAGGACACTGAAGCTTTCTTT.

The table lists this clonotype with many counts. This CDR3 is CASSPDMRNEQFF. The CDR3 DNA follows: TGTGCCAGCAGTCCCGACATGAGGAATGAGCAGTTCTTC. This sequence joins TRBV7-2 and TRBJ2-1; unclear D gene. Per germline, CDR1 SGHTA and CDR2 FQGNSA. The V and J ends lost 6 bases and 7 bases respectively, with 13 bases between them. The CDR3 is 13 amino acids.

The table lists this clonotype with many counts. The chain carries TRBV12-3 or TRBV12-4 and TRBJ1-1; D remains ambiguous. This CDR3 comprises 14 residues. The V gene lost 2 bases and the J gene lost 1 base, with 8 bases spanning the gap. CDR3 amino acids: CASSLIQKNTEAFF. Here the CDR3 DNA reads TGTGCCAGCAGTTTAATTCAGAAGAACACTGAAGCTTTCTTT.